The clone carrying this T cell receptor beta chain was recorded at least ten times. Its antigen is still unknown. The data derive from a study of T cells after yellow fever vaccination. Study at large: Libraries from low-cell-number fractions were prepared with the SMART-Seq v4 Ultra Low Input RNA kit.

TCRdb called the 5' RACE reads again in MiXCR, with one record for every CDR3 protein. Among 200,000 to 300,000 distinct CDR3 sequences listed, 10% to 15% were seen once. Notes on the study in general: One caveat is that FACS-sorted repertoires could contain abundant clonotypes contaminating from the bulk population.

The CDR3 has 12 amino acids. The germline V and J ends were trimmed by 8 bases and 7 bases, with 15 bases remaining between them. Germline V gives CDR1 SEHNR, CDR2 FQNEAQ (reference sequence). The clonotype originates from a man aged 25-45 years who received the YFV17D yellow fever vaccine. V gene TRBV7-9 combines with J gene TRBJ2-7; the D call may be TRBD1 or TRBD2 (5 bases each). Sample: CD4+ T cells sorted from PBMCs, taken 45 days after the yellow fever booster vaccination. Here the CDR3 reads CASLGAGREQYF. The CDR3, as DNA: TGTGCCAGCCTCGGGGCAGGGCGAGAGCAGTACTTC.